Listed here is a single TCR beta chain. Trimming cost V 4 bases and J 3 bases, with 13 bases left between them. Germline lookup yields CDR1 MNHEY and CDR2 SMNVEV (reference sequence). The CDR3 extends over 15 amino acids. This entry comes from a study of blood T cell repertoires in COVID-19. At the level of the study: Sample material is recorded as cDNA or gDNA derived from T cells, B-cell-depleted T cells, or PBMCs.

Clones were sequenced by immunoSEQ multiplex PCR, and TCRdb holds only the in-frame ones, with some missing. This table holds approximately 210,000 clones, 89% found once. This sequence originates from a woman aged 40 to 50 with acute or convalescent COVID-19. This chain links TRBV27 with TRBJ1-5; perhaps TRBD1 as D (5 bases). The material sequenced was peripheral blood. This CDR3 is CASSWGGRDNQPQHF. Here the CDR3 DNA reads TGTGCCAGCAGTTGGGGGGGGAGGGACAATCAGCCCCAGCATTTT.